This T cell receptor beta chain was sequenced for a study of T cell repertoires in cytomegalovirus infection. Study details: Well-studied HLA-B-restricted epitopes and recently identified HLA-C-restricted epitopes of CMV were both used in the study. A matching HLA type, together with CMV infection, was signaled by public TCR beta signatures. Notes on the study in general: Dominant in the ex vivo response were TCR beta clonotypes restricted by HLA-C and specific for CMV. Cumulative frequency (of public TCR beta family members) identified carriers of CMV plus the relevant HLA.

This CDR3 has 15 residues. Germline V gene data show CDR1 as LNHDA and CDR2 as SQIVND (reference sequence). With V trimmed by 2 bases and J by 4 bases, 6 bases remained unmatched. TCRdb re-called the reads through MiXCR, storing one row per CDR3 protein. The table shows fewer than 950,000 distinct CDR3 sequences, with approximately 32% occurring only once. Concerning this clonotype itself: Its antigen is not identified.

The receptor was isolated from a human donor in good health (CMV status not recorded). Some clones in this sample may be carry-over from other donors' samples. V is TRBV19 and J is TRBJ2-3, with 7 bases fitting TRBD1. Here the sequenced sample was cultured CD8+ T cells from PBMCs, taken from culture after CMV antigen stimulation. The CDR3 sequence is CASSIFGDRADTQYF. The CDR3 nucleotides are TGTGCCAGTAGTATATTCGGCGACAGGGCAGATACGCAGTATTTT. The whole variable domain, remainder taken from reference TRBV19 and TRBJ2-3, is DGGITQSPKYLFRKEGQNVTLSCEQNLNHDAMYWYRQDPGQGLRLIYYSQIVNDFQKGDIAEGYSVSREKKESFPLTVTSAQKNPTAFYLCASSIFGDRADTQYFGPGTRLTVL.